A selection of T cell receptor beta chains follows, all from one sample in a study of response to subunit inactivated influenza vaccine. MiXCR, run by TCRdb on the RT-PCR reads, gives a single entry per CDR3 protein. The sample lists more than 400,000 distinct CDR3 sequences, approximately 7.7% occurring once. The specimen was PBMCs from blood, collected roughly 24 months after vaccination. All receptors derive from a man aged 50-75 years who received an inactivated influenza vaccine. CDR3s include the opening cysteine and the closing phenylalanine or tryptophan. The D gene is left open where the match is weak. Not every row has a clone size; where given, it reads once, few, many or a size class.

J	size	V	length	D	DNA	CDR3
TRBJ2-5	few	TRBV12-3/TRBV12-4	13	NA	TGTGCCAGCAGTTTCACAGACCAAGAGACCCAGTACTTC	CASSFTDQETQYF
TRBJ1-2	NA	TRBV29-1	12	TRBD1	TGCAGCGTTGACCGGGACAGATATGGCTACACCTTC	CSVDRDRYGYTF
TRBJ1-5	few	TRBV6-5	15	NA	TGTGCCAGCAGTTACTCGAAAACGCACAATCAGCCCCAGCATTTT	CASSYSKTHNQPQHF
TRBJ2-1	NA	TRBV6-1	13	NA	TGTGCCAGCAGGCCCTCGGGGGCGAATGAGCAGTTCTTC	CASRPSGANEQFF
TRBJ2-7	few	TRBV2	12	TRBD1	TGTGCCAGCAGCATAACAGGGGACGAGCAGTACTTC	CASSITGDEQYF
TRBJ2-7	few	TRBV7-7	17	NA	TGTGCCAGCAGCTTAGCGGTCTTGACAACAGGTTCCTACGAGCAGTACTTC	CASSLAVLTTGSYEQYF
TRBJ2-1	NA	TRBV4-3	18	NA	TGCGCCAGCAGCCAGGAAACTAGAGGGGGGAGCTCCTACAATGAGCAGTTCTTC	CASSQETRGGSSYNEQFF
TRBJ1-6	NA	TRBV20-1	14	NA	TGCAGTGCTAGCACAGCTCAATTTAATTCACCCCTCCACTTT	CSASTAQFNSPLHF
TRBJ2-7	few	TRBV6-1	14	NA	TGTGCCAGCGCCATCCGGAGTGGGCCCTACGAGCAGTACTTC	CASAIRSGPYEQYF
TRBJ2-1	few	TRBV20-1	14	NA	TGCAGTGCTAGGGCGGCGCTGATGAACAATGAGCAGTTCTTC	CSARAALMNNEQFF
TRBJ2-7	NA	TRBV10-3	13	NA	TGTGCCATCAGTGAGCCAGGCTCCTACGAGCAGTACTTC	CAISEPGSYEQYF
TRBJ2-3	few	TRBV7-9	16	TRBD2	TGTGCCAGCAGCCCCCGGACTAGCAGGGTTACAGATACGCAGTATTTT	CASSPRTSRVTDTQYF
TRBJ2-7	NA	TRBV5-6	14	TRBD1	TGTGCCAGCAGCTTCGGGACAGGGAACTACGAGCAGTACTTC	CASSFGTGNYEQYF
TRBJ2-7	NA	TRBV5-1	14	NA	TGCGCCAGCAGCTTGGACAGTCCCCCTACGATGCAGTACTTC	CASSLDSPPTMQYF
TRBJ2-5	many	TRBV12-3/TRBV12-4	16	NA	TGTGCCAGCAGTTTAGCCACTAGTATGGGGCGTGAGACCCAGTACTTC	CASSLATSMGRETQYF
TRBJ2-2	NA	TRBV5-6	14	NA	TGTGCCAGCAGCTTTCAGGGAGTGGCCGGGGAGCTGTTTTTT	CASSFQGVAGELFF
TRBJ2-7	NA	TRBV10-3	14	NA	TGTGCCATCAGTTCCCCGGGTTACTCCTACGAGCAGTACTTC	CAISSPGYSYEQYF
TRBJ1-5	NA	TRBV12-3/TRBV12-4	14	TRBD1	TGTGCCAGCAGCCGGGACAGGGGGCCGCAGCCCCAGCATTTT	CASSRDRGPQPQHF
TRBJ2-4	few	TRBV12-3/TRBV12-4	14	TRBD1	TGTGCCAGCAGCCAATCCGGGACAGAAAACATTCAGTACTTC	CASSQSGTENIQYF
TRBJ2-3	few	TRBV7-9	16	TRBD1	TGTGCCAGCAGCTTAGCGTGGGACAGGGATCAAGATACGCAGTATTTT	CASSLAWDRDQDTQYF